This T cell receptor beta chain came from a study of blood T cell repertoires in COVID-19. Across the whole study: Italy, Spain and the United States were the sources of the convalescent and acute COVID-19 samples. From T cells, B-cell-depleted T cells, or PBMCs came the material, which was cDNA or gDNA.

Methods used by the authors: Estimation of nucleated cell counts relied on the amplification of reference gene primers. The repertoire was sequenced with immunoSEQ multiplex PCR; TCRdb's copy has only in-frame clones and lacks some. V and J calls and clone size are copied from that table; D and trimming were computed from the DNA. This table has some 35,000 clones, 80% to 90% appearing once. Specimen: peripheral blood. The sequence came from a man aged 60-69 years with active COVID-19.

The CDR3 DNA follows: TGCGCCAGCAGCGATGGGGAGGGCAATCAGCCCCAGCATTTT. Protein sequence: CASSDGEGNQPQHF. This chain uses TRBV10-2 with TRBJ1-5, with D unresolved. CDR1 WSHSY and CDR2 SAAADI come from the germline V gene. The CDR3 has 14 amino acids. V gave up 6 bases and J gave up 2 bases, with 11 bases separating them.